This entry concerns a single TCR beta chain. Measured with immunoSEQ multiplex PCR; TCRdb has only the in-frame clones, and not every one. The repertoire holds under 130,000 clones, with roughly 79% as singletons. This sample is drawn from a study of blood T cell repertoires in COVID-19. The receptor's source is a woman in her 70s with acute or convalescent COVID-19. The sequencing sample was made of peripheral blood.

CDR3 sequence: CASSVGAGEETQYF. Written as DNA, the CDR3 is TGTGCCAGCAGCGTGGGAGCGGGGGAAGAGACCCAGTACTTC. The chain joins TRBV9 to TRBJ2-5; TRBD2 matches 8 bases. The germline gives CDR1 SGDLS, CDR2 YYNGEE. The CDR3 totals 14 residues. V was pared by 2 bases and J by 3 bases, with 3 bases of the junction left unmatched.